Each of the 18 T cell receptor beta chains below was sequenced from the same sample in a study of OX40 agonist ivuxolimab in advanced cancers. Produced via immunoSEQ multiplex PCR; TCRdb's table is partial and in-frame only. The top ten hold 0.25% to 0.35% of the sample, which has about 94,000 clones, more than 70% seen once. This specimen was CD4+ or CD8+ T cells sorted from blood, taken in a trial of the OX40 agonist ivuxolimab. The receptor source for this set is an adult with an advanced solid tumor such as melanoma, head and neck, liver or kidney cancer.

The V call is TRBV9, the J call TRBJ2-7; 8 positions match TRBD2. Trimming cost V 4 bases and J 6 bases; bases outside gene matches: 12. The CDR3 has 15 residues. Germline V CDR1 and CDR2: SGDLS, YYNGEE. The CDR3 DNA sequence: TGTGCCAGCAGCCCAATTACGGGGGGGCCGGGCGAGCAGTACTTC. As protein: CASSPITGGPGEQYF.

A single count supports this clone. This sequence joins TRBV10-3 and TRBJ2-2, with D possibly matching TRBD1 (5 bases). The germline gives CDR1 ENHRY, CDR2 SYGVKD. The CDR3 spans 15 residues. V lost 4 bases and J lost 1, with 10 bases in between. The DNA for the CDR3 is TGTGCCATCAGTGGGTTCACAGGGAACACCGGGGAGCTGTTTTTT. Translated: CAISGFTGNTGELFF.

V usage is TRBV7-3 and J usage is TRBJ1-1; tentatively, D is TRBD1 (6 bases). The V end lost 3 bases, the J end lost 1 base, and 9 bases lay between the germline ends. CDR1 and CDR2 (germline): SGHTA, FQGTGA. CDR3 length: 14 residues. The CDR3 nucleotides are TGTGCCAGCAGCTTGGCAGGGGCGAACACTGAAGCTTTCTTT. Amino acids: CASSLAGANTEAFF.

This chain uses TRBV18 with TRBJ2-2, with 9 bases identical to TRBD1. Losses at the gene ends were 5 bases for V and 5 bases for J; bases not matched to a gene: 6. The CDR3 spans 15 residues. Per the germline V gene, CDR1 is KGHSH and CDR2 is LQKENI. As DNA, the CDR3 is TGTGCCAGCTCATCCACAGGGGGCCGGACCGGGGAGCTGTTTTTT. Protein: CASSSTGGRTGELFF.

This clone was found once. This chain joins TRBV7-3 and TRBJ1-1; D is possibly TRBD1 (5 bases). The V gene's germline CDR1 is SGHTA and CDR2 FQGTGA. The CDR3 loop spans 15 amino acids. V gave up 1 base and J gave up 5 bases, with 14 bases separating them. The CDR3 is CASSLSSGTGTEAFF. In DNA, the CDR3 is TGTGCCAGCAGCTTAAGTTCGGGGACGGGGACTGAAGCTTTCTTT.

This clone has only one observation. The chain employs TRBV5-1 and TRBJ2-2; the D is unclear. V gave up 2 bases and J gave up 5 bases, with 7 bases separating them. The V gene's germline CDR1 is SGHRS and CDR2 YFSETQ. This CDR3 region has 13 residues. CDR3 coding DNA: TGCGCCAGCAGCTTTTGGTATACCGGGGAGCTGTTTTTT. Translation gives CASSFWYTGELFF.

The chain uses TRBV11-3 and TRBJ2-3; D gene uncertain. CDR3 length equals 13 residues. V gave up 6 bases and J gave up 2 bases, with 9 bases separating them. CDR1 is SGHNT, CDR2 YENEEA, per germline. Here the CDR3 reads CASSRQITDTQYF. The CDR3 region has the DNA TGTGCCAGCAGTCGCCAGATCACAGATACGCAGTATTTT.

The V gene is TRBV5-4, the J gene TRBJ1-4; the match to TRBD1 covers 7 bases. V lost 4 bases, J lost 2 bases, and 8 bases stayed unmatched. CDR1 SGHNT and CDR2 YYREEE come from the germline V gene (reference sequence). The CDR3 extends over 16 amino acids. CDR3 nucleotide sequence: TGTGCCAGCAGCCAGGCCGACAGGGCGACTAATGAAAAACTGTTTTTT. Encoded protein: CASSQADRATNEKLFF.

V gene TRBV5-1 combines with J gene TRBJ2-1; 7 positions agree with TRBD1. The CDR3 contains 16 residues. Germline loops: CDR1 SGHRS, CDR2 YFSETQ. With 0 bases clipped from V and 4 bases from J, the junction kept 7 bases outside the gene matches. CDR3 in amino acids: CASSLEGSRGYNEQFF. In DNA, the CDR3 is TGCGCCAGCAGCTTGGAAGGGTCCAGGGGGTACAATGAGCAGTTCTTC.

The chain links TRBV29-1 to TRBJ1-1; 8 bases line up with TRBD1. CDR3 size: 13 residues. Germline V CDR1 and CDR2: SQVTM, ANQGSEA. V lost 5 bases and J lost 7; bases outside the gene matches: 9. CDR3 in DNA: TGCAGCGTTTCCCAAATAGGGACAGGTGAAGCTTTCTTT. Its translation is CSVSQIGTGEAFF.

This sequence joins TRBV5-4 and TRBJ2-4; 12 nucleotides align to TRBD2. The CDR3 contains 16 residues. The J segment lost 9 bases and the V segment lost 4 bases, leaving 11 bases of the junction unmatched. Germline V lookup: CDR1 SGHNT, CDR2 YYREEE (reference sequence). CDR3 region: CASSRTSGGLRAIQYF. The CDR3 DNA follows: TGTGCCAGCAGCCGAACTAGCGGGGGGCTCAGAGCCATTCAGTACTTC.

This chain links TRBV5-6 with TRBJ1-2; D ambiguous. The CDR3 totals 12 residues. The V end lost 0 bases, the J end lost 2 bases, and 2 bases lay between the germline ends. The germline V gene encodes CDR1 SGHDT and CDR2 YYEEEE. CDR3 amino acids: CASSLANYGYTF. For the CDR3, the DNA is TGTGCCAGCAGCTTGGCCAACTATGGCTACACCTTC.

This clone was seen just once. The rearrangement links TRBV5-8 to TRBJ1-5, with 7 bases matching TRBD1. The germline V gene encodes CDR1 SGHTS and CDR2 YDEGEE. Germline trimming cut 5 bases from V and 0 bases from J; bases unmatched to any gene: 5. This CDR3 is 15 amino acids long. As DNA, the CDR3 is TGTGCCAGCAGGAGGACAGGACCTAGCAATCAGCCCCAGCATTTT. Translated, it gives CASRRTGPSNQPQHF.

J is TRBJ2-2 and V is TRBV5-1; 10 nucleotides align to TRBD1. The CDR3 has 14 amino acids. V trimming: 5 bases; J trimming: 6 bases; junction bases outside the gene matches: 4. The V gene's germline CDR1 is SGHRS and CDR2 YFSETQ. The CDR3 reads CASRPGTGAGELFF. As DNA, the CDR3 is TGCGCCAGCAGACCCGGGACAGGGGCCGGGGAGCTGTTTTTT.

The chain combines TRBV5-6 with TRBJ1-2; D not resolved. The CDR3 is made up of 14 amino acids. Per germline, CDR1 SGHDT and CDR2 YYEEEE. Trimming cost V 0 bases and J 8 bases, with 14 bases left between them. The CDR3 DNA reads TGTGCCAGCAGCTTGGCCGACGGGATCGGGGGCTACACCTTC. Its protein product is CASSLADGIGGYTF.

V usage is TRBV7-6 and J usage is TRBJ2-1; no definite D call. CDR3 length: 15 residues. Deletions cut 2 bases from V and 8 bases from J, with 16 bases between. The germline gives CDR1 SGHVS, CDR2 FNYEAQ. The CDR3 is CASSLRSARGDEQFF. The CDR3 nucleotides are TGTGCCAGCAGCTTACGGAGCGCGCGCGGAGATGAGCAGTTCTTC.

The chain combines TRBV20-1 with TRBJ2-5, with no clear D. The germline V and J ends were trimmed by 2 bases and 2 bases, with 3 bases remaining between them. The CDR3 runs 11 residues. Germline V gives CDR1 DFQATT, CDR2 SNEGSKA (reference sequence). CDR3 coding DNA: TGCAGTGCTAGACCTCAAGAGACCCAGTACTTC. This sequence encodes CSARPQETQYF.

This clone was counted a single time. The chain links TRBV10-1 to TRBJ1-1; no definite D call. The CDR3 runs 15 residues. The germline V and J ends were trimmed by 4 bases and 1 base, with 13 bases remaining between them. Germline assignment: CDR1 WNHNN and CDR2 SYGVQD (reference sequence). CDR3 amino acids: CASSGPLQSNTEAFF. In DNA, the CDR3 is TGCGCCAGCAGTGGTCCGCTGCAATCGAACACTGAAGCTTTCTTT.